Sequencing of this TCR beta chain was carried out in a study of blood T cell repertoires in COVID-19. While infection was still active, Seattle patients were enrolled and then followed longitudinally. Germline V gives CDR1 LNHDA, CDR2 SQIVND (reference sequence). This CDR3 has 16 amino acids. J was trimmed by 0 bases and V by 5 bases; bases with no gene match: 6. Sequencing used immunoSEQ multiplex PCR; TCRdb keeps in-frame clones, though not all of them. The sample includes around 400,000 clones, more than 75% of them seen just once. The clonotype was recovered from a woman aged 60-70 years with COVID-19, enrolled during active disease. Sequenced: peripheral blood. The rearrangement joins TRBV19 to TRBJ1-5; 8 bases align to TRBD1. In nucleotides, the CDR3 is TGTGCCAGTAGTCCCAGGGGGCTGGTTAGCAATCAGCCCCAGCATTTT. Translating it yields CASSPRGLVSNQPQHF.